This T cell receptor beta chain was sequenced during a study of T cell responses to AZD1222 COVID-19 vaccine. The assay was immunoSEQ multiplex PCR, and TCRdb's table has in-frame clones only and misses some. Seen here are over 100,000 clones, about nine tenths observed once, and the top ten hold roughly 6%. V was clipped by 3 bases and J by 5 bases; unmatched bases: 6. The CDR3 has 14 amino acids. Germline CDR1 and CDR2: KGHSH and LQKENI. This chain connects TRBV18 to TRBJ1-2; 7 positions match TRBD1. Sample: peripheral blood, taken on day 0 of AZD1222 vaccination. This sequence originates from an adult in good health. The CDR3 here is CASSPTTGDYGYTF. CDR3 coding DNA: TGTGCCAGCTCACCTACCACAGGGGATTATGGCTACACCTTC.